Below, 24 T cell receptor beta chains from the same sample are listed, as sequenced in a study of blood T cell repertoires in COVID-19 (dated by TCRdb to 2018 to 2020). Library preparation was by the immunoSEQ multiplex PCR assay. Held by TCRdb, this immuneACCESS table contains in-frame sequences only and omits some clones. Under half of the omission traces to an unresolved V gene where checked; the cause of the rest is unknown. This sample is represented by about 47,000 clones; just under 90% of them were singletons. The ten largest clones take up roughly 10% of the sample. The sequencing input was peripheral blood. The source of these receptors is an older man with active or convalescent COVID-19.

The chain recombines TRBV14 with TRBJ1-6; D perhaps matches TRBD1 (6 bases). The length of the CDR3 is 14 residues. Trimming stripped 4 bases from V and 10 bases from J, with 14 bases between. CDR1 and CDR2 (germline): SGHDN, FVKESK. The CDR3 bases are TGTGCCAGCAGCCCCGGGGGGCGCGGGTCACCCCTCCACTTT. Protein: CASSPGGRGSPLHF.

This rearrangement joins TRBV19 to TRBJ1-5; TRBD1 might be the D (5 bases). The CDR3 sequence is 13 residues long. CDR1 is LNHDA and CDR2 is SQIVND in the germline V gene (reference sequence). Trimming removed 3 bases at V and 6 bases at J, with 9 bases between. CDR3 coding DNA: TGTGCCAGTAGTATCAGGGTGGGTCAGCCCCAGCATTTT. Translating it yields CASSIRVGQPQHF.

This sequence joins TRBV7-2 and TRBJ1-5; a possible D gene is TRBD1 (6 bases). Germline V gives CDR1 SGHTA, CDR2 FQGNSA. This CDR3 contains 14 residues. V was pared by 4 bases and J by 4 bases, with 11 bases between. In DNA, the CDR3 is TGTGCCAGCAGCTCCTTTGACAGGAATCAGCCCCAGCATTTT. It yields the protein CASSSFDRNQPQHF.

This clone was seen a handful of times. The chain couples TRBV24-1 to TRBJ2-5; D gene uncertain. Germline values: CDR1 KGHDR, CDR2 SFDVKD. Trimming pared 2 bases from V and 1 base from J, leaving 13 bases between. This CDR3 is 16 amino acids long. The CDR3 bases are TGTGCCACCAGTGATTATAACGGCGGCCCCCAAGAGACCCAGTACTTC. Protein sequence: CATSDYNGGPQETQYF.

The rearrangement uses TRBV12-3 or TRBV12-4 and TRBJ2-1; no definite D call. This CDR3 is 13 amino acids long. Trimming took 7 bases from V and 7 from J, leaving 14 bases between them. The CDR3 sequence is CASTLTRDNEQFF. CDR3 DNA sequence: TGTGCCAGCACTCTCACCCGAGATAATGAGCAGTTCTTC.

As for this clone: The same CDR3 is also encoded by other DNA sequences in this sample. V usage is TRBV28 and J usage is TRBJ2-1; no definite D call. Trimming pared 1 base from V and 4 bases from J, leaving 14 bases between. The V gene's germline CDR1 is MDHEN and CDR2 SYDVKM. This CDR3 has 16 residues. The chain's CDR3 is CASSLYGRERYNEQFF. For the CDR3, the DNA is TGTGCCAGCAGTTTATACGGCCGTGAGAGGTACAATGAGCAGTTCTTC.

The V and J genes are TRBV6-2 or TRBV6-3 and TRBJ1-1; TRBD1 aligns across 9 bases. The CDR3 spans 14 residues. CDR1 and CDR2 (germline): MNHEY, SVGEGT. Trimming cost V 2 bases and J 7 bases; bases outside gene matches: 5. The DNA for the CDR3 is TGTGCCAGCAGTTACCGAATGACAGGGGGTGAAGCTTTCTTT. It encodes CASSYRMTGGEAFF.

The chain uses TRBV19 and TRBJ2-4, with 7 positions matching TRBD1. The CDR3 is 14 amino acids. V dropped 5 bases and J dropped 6; count of bases not matched to a gene: 7. Germline loops: CDR1 LNHDA, CDR2 SQIVND (reference sequence). CDR3 sequence: CASSVQGSANIQYF. The CDR3 DNA reads as TGTGCCAGTAGTGTACAGGGGTCGGCAAACATTCAGTACTTC.

The chain uses TRBV11-2 and TRBJ2-3; D possibly corresponds to TRBD2 (6 bases). Germline V lookup: CDR1 SGHAT, CDR2 FQNNGV. The CDR3 extends over 15 amino acids. Trimming took off 2 bases at V and 0 bases at J, with 9 bases between the two ends. CDR3 region: CASSLQGLSTDTQYF. CDR3 DNA: TGTGCCAGCAGCTTACAGGGACTTAGCACAGATACGCAGTATTTT.

The V call is TRBV4-3, the J call TRBJ1-5; tentative D call: TRBD1 (6 bases). The CDR3 loop spans 17 amino acids. The germline V gene encodes CDR1 LGHNA and CDR2 YSLEER. V lost 0 bases to trimming and J lost 5 bases, with 17 bases between them. In DNA, the CDR3 is TGCGCCAGCAGCCAAGACCCCCAGGGGCAAGGCCATCAGCCCCAGCATTTT. Its protein is CASSQDPQGQGHQPQHF.

This chain uses TRBV2 with TRBJ2-1, with 14 bases identical to TRBD2. CDR1 is SNHLY and CDR2 is FYNNEI in the germline V gene. This CDR3 region has 16 residues. V was pared by 6 bases and J by 3 bases, with 4 bases of the junction left unmatched. For the CDR3, the DNA is TGTGCCAGCAGGGGACTAGCGGGAGCTAACTACAATGAGCAGTTCTTC. It is translated as CASRGLAGANYNEQFF.

The chain has TRBV5-5 and TRBJ2-3; D is uncertain. Germline CDR1 reads SGHKS; CDR2 reads YYEKEE (reference sequence). This CDR3 region has 13 residues. V was cut by 7 bases and J by 2 bases, with 11 bases left in between. CDR3 amino acids: CASSPRFTDTQYF. Here the CDR3 DNA reads TGTGCCAGCTCCCCCAGGTTCACAGATACGCAGTATTTT.

This clone appeared once. The chain has TRBV9 and TRBJ1-1, with 8 positions matching TRBD1. V was pared by 3 bases and J by 9 bases, with 16 bases of the junction left unmatched. Germline CDR1 SGDLS, CDR2 YYNGEE. The CDR3 has 16 amino acids. CDR3 protein: CASSAGNGQGAGKAFF. Here the CDR3 DNA reads TGTGCCAGCAGCGCGGGCAACGGGCAGGGGGCCGGTAAAGCTTTCTTT.

This chain uses TRBV30 with TRBJ2-3; 11 nucleotides align to TRBD2. CDR3 length equals 16 residues. Germline CDR1 reads GTSNPN; CDR2 reads SVGIG (reference sequence). V trimming: 5 bases; J trimming: 0 bases; junction bases outside the gene matches: 7. CDR3 protein: CAWRSSGGPSTDTQYF. Written as DNA, the CDR3 is TGTGCCTGGCGATCTAGCGGGGGGCCTAGCACAGATACGCAGTATTTT.

This clone was counted a single time. This chain uses TRBV10-2 with TRBJ1-2, with D maybe TRBD1 (6 bases). This CDR3 has 12 amino acids. The germline CDR1 and CDR2 sequences are WSHSY and SAAADI. V shed 3 bases and J shed 6 bases, with 8 bases lying between them. The CDR3 protein is CASSEQGDGYTF. For the CDR3, the DNA is TGCGCCAGCAGTGAACAGGGAGATGGCTACACCTTC.

The chain couples TRBV7-2 to TRBJ2-1; TRBD1 aligns across 10 bases. This CDR3 comprises 16 residues. J gave up 4 bases and V 5 bases, and 8 bases lay outside the gene matches. In germline, CDR1 is SGHTA, CDR2 FQGNSA. Here the CDR3 DNA reads TGTGCCAGCAGCCCGCGCGGACAGGGGGTTTACAATGAGCAGTTCTTC. Translation: CASSPRGQGVYNEQFF.

The chain combines TRBV5-1 with TRBJ2-3; D is possibly TRBD2 (6 bases). V was shortened by 0 bases and J by 3 bases, with 11 bases between the two germline ends. The germline gives CDR1 SGHRS, CDR2 YFSETQ. The CDR3 has 15 amino acids. DNA of the CDR3: TGCGCCAGCAGCTTGGCCACGGGAGCTACAGATACGCAGTATTTT. Protein: CASSLATGATDTQYF.

This chain connects TRBV7-3 to TRBJ1-1, with 8 nucleotides matching TRBD1. Germline V gene data show CDR1 as SGHTA and CDR2 as FQGTGA. The CDR3 totals 17 residues. V lost 5 bases to trimming and J lost 0 bases; unmatched junction nucleotides: 11. CDR3 residues: CASSDTGGTIMNTEAFF. CDR3 bases: TGTGCCAGCAGCGACACAGGGGGTACAATCATGAACACTGAAGCTTTCTTT.

The CDR3: CASSFTTQAKNIQYF. The CDR3 DNA is TGTGCCAGCAGTTTTACTACCCAAGCCAAAAACATTCAGTACTTC. The chain has TRBV28 and TRBJ2-4; D is unclear. V dropped 3 bases and J dropped 0 bases, with 9 bases sitting between them. Germline-derived CDR1 and CDR2 are MDHEN and SYDVKM. CDR3 length: 15 residues.

This chain joins TRBV7-8 and TRBJ1-2; 8 bases match TRBD1. V shed 3 bases and J 7 bases; nucleotides not matched to a gene: 13. This CDR3 has 16 residues. Germline CDR1 SGHVS, CDR2 FQNEAQ. CDR3 residues: CASSLMDRDGTSGYTF. In nucleotides, the CDR3 is TGTGCCAGCAGCTTGATGGACAGGGACGGGACGAGTGGCTACACCTTC.

This clone was found once. This rearrangement joins TRBV28 to TRBJ1-2; D possibly corresponds to TRBD1 (6 bases). Germline V CDR1 and CDR2: MDHEN, SYDVKM. The CDR3 has 13 residues. V dropped 6 bases and J dropped 4 bases, with 12 bases sitting between them. CDR3 nucleotide sequence: TGTGCCAGCAGGGGGTTGACAGGCTATGGCTACACCTTC. Its protein is CASRGLTGYGYTF.

The chain has TRBV4-3 and TRBJ2-2; 8 bases are a match to TRBD1. Germline assignment: CDR1 LGHNA and CDR2 YSLEER. Germline trimming cut 2 bases from V and 4 bases from J; bases unmatched to any gene: 3. The CDR3 runs to 15 residues. The CDR3 nucleotides read TGCGCCAGCAGCCAACAGGGGGCCGGCACCGGGGAGCTGTTTTTT. It specifies CASSQQGAGTGELFF.

V usage is TRBV11-2 and J usage is TRBJ2-5, with 8 nucleotides matching TRBD2. V lost 3 bases and J lost 4; bases outside the gene matches: 4. This CDR3 has 14 amino acids. Germline loops: CDR1 SGHAT, CDR2 FQNNGV. CDR3 in amino acids: CASSFLAGRETQYF. The CDR3 DNA follows: TGTGCCAGCAGCTTCTTAGCGGGAAGAGAGACCCAGTACTTC.

The chain combines TRBV25-1 with TRBJ1-1; 9 nucleotides agree with TRBD1. CDR3 length: 15 amino acids. Germline values: CDR1 MGHDK, CDR2 SYGVNS. The J segment lost 5 bases and the V segment lost 2 bases, leaving 6 bases of the junction unmatched. CDR3 in DNA: TGTGCCAGCAGTGAAGGGAACAGGGGGCGAACTGAAGCTTTCTTT. Protein: CASSEGNRGRTEAFF.